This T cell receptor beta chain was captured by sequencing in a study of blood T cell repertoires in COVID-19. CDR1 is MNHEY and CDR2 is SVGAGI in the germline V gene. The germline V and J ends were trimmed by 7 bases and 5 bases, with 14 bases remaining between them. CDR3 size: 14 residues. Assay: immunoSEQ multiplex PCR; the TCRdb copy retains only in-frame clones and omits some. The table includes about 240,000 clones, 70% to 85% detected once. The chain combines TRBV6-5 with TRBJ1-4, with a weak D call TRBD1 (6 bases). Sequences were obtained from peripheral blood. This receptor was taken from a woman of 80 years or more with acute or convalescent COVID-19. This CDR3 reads CASKETGINEKLFF. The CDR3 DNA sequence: TGTGCCAGCAAAGAAACAGGGATAAATGAAAAACTGTTTTTT.